Below, 11 T cell receptor beta chains from the same sample are listed, as sequenced in a study of T cell responses to AZD1222 COVID-19 vaccine. TCRdb's table, derived via immunoSEQ multiplex PCR, lists solely in-frame clones and lacks some. The sample consists of 140,000 to 150,000 clones, more than 75% of them appearing once. The starting material was peripheral blood, obtained on day 0 of MenACWY control vaccination. The receptors originated from an adult in good health.

The rearrangement links TRBV4-2 to TRBJ2-5; 8 positions agree with TRBD2. Germline V gene data show CDR1 as LGHNA and CDR2 as YNFKEQ. V trimming: 0 bases; J trimming: 5 bases; junction bases outside the gene matches: 11. CDR3 length: 17 residues. The CDR3 coding sequence is TGTGCCAGCAGCCAAGATGGACGGGGGGGCGGTGTTGAGACCCAGTACTTC. Amino acids: CASSQDGRGGGVETQYF.

The gene calls are TRBV29-1 and TRBJ1-2, with a tentative D call TRBD1 (5 bases). The CDR3 extends over 9 amino acids. Trimming stripped 6 bases from V and 8 bases from J, with 7 bases between. Germline assignment: CDR1 SQVTM and CDR2 ANQGSEA. The CDR3 sequence is CSVDMGYTF. CDR3 bases: TGCAGCGTGGACATGGGCTACACCTTC.

This sequence joins TRBV14 and TRBJ2-6; D not resolved. Germline V lookup: CDR1 SGHDN, CDR2 FVKESK. V was pared by 1 base and J by 4 bases, with 5 bases between. This CDR3 comprises 14 residues. Here the CDR3 DNA reads TGTGCCAGCAGCCAAGGTACCGGGGCCAACGTCCTGACTTTC. Protein: CASSQGTGANVLTF.

The chain has TRBV7-2 and TRBJ1-6; 7 bases fit TRBD1. CDR1 is SGHTA and CDR2 is FQGNSA in the germline V gene. This CDR3 region has 15 residues. Germline trimming cut 6 bases from V and 1 base from J; bases unmatched to any gene: 3. CDR3 in DNA: TGTGCCAGCAGACGACAGGGTTCCTATAATTCACCCCTCCACTTT. Amino acids: CASRRQGSYNSPLHF.

This chain links TRBV5-1 with TRBJ1-4, with 7 bases matching TRBD1. The V gene's germline CDR1 is SGHRS and CDR2 YFSETQ. Trimming took 2 bases from V and 6 from J; bases not matched to a gene: 7. This CDR3 has 15 residues. The CDR3 sequence is CASSFSGTEDEKLFF. CDR3 bases: TGCGCCAGCAGCTTTTCCGGGACAGAGGATGAAAAACTGTTTTTT.

This chain links TRBV21-1 with TRBJ2-1; the DNA was not compared with TRBD1, the D call given in the table. TRBV21-1 corresponds to a pseudogene. The CDR3 is 17 amino acids. The CDR3 loop is CASSKFTGRQGSNEQFF. CDR3 bases: TGTGCCAGCAGCAAATTTACAGGTAGGCAGGGAAGCAATGAGCAGTTCTTC.

The gene calls are TRBV5-1 and TRBJ1-2; the D gene is possibly TRBD1 (6 bases). CDR1 SGHRS and CDR2 YFSETQ come from the germline V gene. Trimming took off 0 bases at V and 8 bases at J, with 14 bases between the two ends. CDR3 length equals 14 residues. As DNA, the CDR3 is TGCGCCAGCAGCTTGGCGGCAGGGGACGGGGGCTACACCTTC. It yields the protein CASSLAAGDGGYTF.

This chain links TRBV27 with TRBJ2-2, with TRBD1 identical over 9 bases. The CDR3 totals 17 residues. Germline CDR1 reads MNHEY; CDR2 reads SMNVEV (reference sequence). The V and J ends lost 3 bases and 1 base, in that order; junction bases with no gene match: 6. The CDR3 loop is CASSLYLGQGNTGELFF. The CDR3 DNA reads TGTGCCAGCAGTTTGTATTTGGGACAGGGGAACACCGGGGAGCTGTTTTTT.

V and J are TRBV13 and TRBJ1-4; D is uncertain. Per germline, CDR1 PRHDT and CDR2 FYEKMQ (reference sequence). This CDR3 comprises 15 residues. The CDR3 sequence: CALTSPQPTRVKLFF. In nucleotides, the CDR3 is TGTGCTCTTACTAGTCCCCAGCCCACCCGCGTAAAACTGTTTTTT.

The rearrangement joins TRBV7-9 to TRBJ1-2; 7 bases match TRBD1. CDR1 is SEHNR, CDR2 FQNEAQ, per germline (reference sequence). The CDR3 extends over 13 amino acids. V shed 1 base, J shed 8 bases, and the junction held 4 bases outside the gene matches. In DNA form, the CDR3 reads TGTGCCAGCAGCTTAGGGGACAGCGCCGGCTACACCTTC. This encodes CASSLGDSAGYTF.

V usage is TRBV7-9 and J usage is TRBJ2-3; TRBD2 aligns across 14 bases. The germline V gene encodes CDR1 SEHNR and CDR2 FQNEAQ (reference sequence). Losses at the gene ends were 0 bases for V and 10 bases for J; bases not matched to a gene: 6. The CDR3 is 16 amino acids. The CDR3 nucleotides are TGTGCCAGCAGCTTAGCGACTAGCGGGGGGGCAGGGTCGCAGTATTTT. Its translation: CASSLATSGGAGSQYF. Together with reference TRBV7-9 and TRBJ2-3, the CDR3 gives the full variable domain: DTGVSQNPRHKITKRGQNVTFRCDPISEHNRLYWYRQTLGQGPEFLTYFQNEAQLEKSRLLSDRFSAERPKGSFSTLEIQRTEQGDSAMYLCASSLATSGGAGSQYFGPGTRLTVL.